Included here is one TCR beta chain sequence, with context. The antigen is undetermined. This CDR3 has 15 amino acids. Germline trimming cut 0 bases from V and 4 bases from J; bases unmatched to any gene: 4. The germline CDR1 and CDR2 sequences are SGDLS and YYNGEE. The donors were members of the validation cohort, which comprised 120 subjects and was separate from the first cohort of several hundred subjects. Repertoires were generated with immunoSEQ multiplex PCR, while TCRdb's copy carries only in-frame clones and drops some. The sample lists about 79,000 clones; roughly 93% were seen once. This sample stems from a study of cytomegalovirus exposure and HLA in healthy donors. Across the study: A subsequent analysis stated that the 120 or so validation repertoires were run on the same platform as the roughly 620 first-cohort repertoires.

Regarding the study as a whole: For most TCR sequences rarity was the rule, although some public TCRs occurred in many donors. Some TCR beta chains (roughly 160 of them) were listed as cytomegalovirus-associated.

This rearrangement joins TRBV9 to TRBJ2-3; 8 bases are a match to TRBD2. Sequencing was performed on PBMCs. The TCR sequence derives from a woman aged 30 to 39 in good health and CMV-seronegative. CDR3 sequence (DNA): TGTGCCAGCAGCGTAGGCGGGGGGAGCGCAGATACGCAGTATTTT. Translating gives CASSVGGGSADTQYF.